Below are 30 T cell receptor beta chains sequenced from a single sample in a study of circulating tumor DNA in untreated peripheral T-cell lymphoma. The repertoire was sequenced with immunoSEQ multiplex PCR; TCRdb's copy has only in-frame clones and lacks some. Of thousands of clones listed, 82% are singletons. The sequenced material came from tumor tissue. These receptors all come from a human donor with peripheral T-cell lymphoma.

The table lists this clone with a count of one. The junction and the germline gene differ at one end; a read error may be behind it. The rearrangement uses TRBV6-4 and TRBJ1-1, with a weak D call TRBD1 (5 bases). This CDR3 has 11 amino acids. Germline V gene sequence: CDR1 MRHNA, CDR2 SNTAGT. The CDR3 sequence is CAISEGGEAFF. CDR3 coding DNA: TGTGCCATCAGTGAAGGAGGGGAGGCTTTCTTT.

V and J are TRBV9 and TRBJ1-5; D might be TRBD1 (5 bases). The CDR3 loop spans 15 amino acids. CDR1 and CDR2 from the germline V gene are SGDLS and YYNGEE. V lost 4 bases, J lost 3 bases, and 14 bases lay in between. The CDR3 coding sequence is TGTGCCAGCAGCCCGTTTGGGGGGGTCAATCAGCCCCAGCATTTT. It yields the protein CASSPFGGVNQPQHF.

The chain carries TRBV6-8 and TRBJ1-1, with a tentative D call TRBD1 (5 bases). The germline V gene has CDR1 MNHGY and CDR2 SAAAGT. Deletions cut 10 bases from V and 2 bases from J, with 14 bases between. The CDR3 is 13 amino acids. The CDR3 DNA reads as TGTGCCATCATGGGGCAGCGAAACACTGAAGCTTTCTTT. This codes for CAIMGQRNTEAFF.

The rearrangement links TRBV30 to TRBJ2-1; no clear D. The CDR3 has 14 amino acids. Germline V gene lookup returns CDR1 GTSNPN and CDR2 SVGIG (reference sequence). V lost 2 bases and J lost 8, with 16 bases in between. The DNA of the CDR3 is TGTGCCTGGAGTTCACTGGGCCTAGTACATGAGCAGTTCTTC. Translated: CAWSSLGLVHEQFF. The full variable domain, in which reference TRBV30 and TRBJ2-1 provide the parts outside the CDR3, is SQTIHQWPATLVQPVGSPLSLECTVEGTSNPNLYWYRQAAGRGLQLLFYSVGIGQISSEVPQNLSASRPQDRQFILSSKKLLLSDSGFYLCAWSSLGLVHEQFFGPGTRLTVL.

V and J are TRBV19 and TRBJ2-3, with 11 bases lining up with TRBD2. CDR3 length: 17 amino acids. Germline V CDR1 and CDR2: LNHDA, SQIVND (reference sequence). With V trimmed by 3 bases and J by 0 bases, 5 bases remained unmatched. CDR3 nucleotide sequence: TGTGCCAGTAGTATTCCGGGACTAGCGGTAAGCACAGATACGCAGTATTTT. The encoded protein is CASSIPGLAVSTDTQYF. The full variable domain, in which reference TRBV19 and TRBJ2-3 provide the parts outside the CDR3, is DGGITQSPKYLFRKEGQNVTLSCEQNLNHDAMYWYRQDPGQGLRLIYYSQIVNDFQKGDIAEGYSVSREKKESFPLTVTSAQKNPTAFYLCASSIPGLAVSTDTQYFGPGTRLTVL.

This chain joins TRBV6-8 and TRBJ2-2; 8 positions agree with TRBD1. V shed 8 bases, J shed 7 bases, and the junction held 9 bases outside the gene matches. CDR3 length: 14 amino acids. Germline V gene lookup returns CDR1 MNHGY and CDR2 SAAAGT. The CDR3 DNA sequence: TGTGCCAGCCTTCGACAGGGGAGTAACGGGGAGCTGTTTTTT. Its translation: CASLRQGSNGELFF.

The chain recombines TRBV19 with TRBJ2-1; 8 bases match TRBD1. V was clipped by 3 bases and J by 8 bases; unmatched bases: 9. The CDR3 has 15 amino acids. Per germline, CDR1 LNHDA and CDR2 SQIVND (reference sequence). The CDR3 sequence is CASSMGGQGFDEQFF. DNA of the CDR3: TGTGCCAGTAGTATGGGAGGACAGGGTTTTGATGAGCAGTTCTTC.

The CDR3 DNA reads TGTGCCTGGAGTTTCCTGACAGGGCGCGCCGGGGAGCTGTTTTTT. This codes for CAWSFLTGRAGELFF. The V and J genes are TRBV30 and TRBJ2-2; 7 bases match TRBD1. The germline CDR1 and CDR2 sequences are GTSNPN and SVGIG (reference sequence). This CDR3 comprises 15 residues. The trim removed 2 bases at V and 6 bases at J, leaving 9 bases unmatched.

The rearrangement joins TRBV6-8 to TRBJ2-2, with D unclear. V was trimmed by 5 bases and J by 3 bases, leaving 13 bases between them. The CDR3 has 15 residues. CDR1 MNHGY and CDR2 SAAAGT come from the germline V gene. The CDR3 here is CASSPPIFDTGELFF. CDR3 DNA: TGTGCCAGCAGTCCTCCCATCTTCGACACCGGGGAGCTGTTTTTT.

This chain connects TRBV29-1 to TRBJ2-2, with 7 bases fitting TRBD2. The V gene end was trimmed by 6 bases and the J gene end by 6 bases; junction bases not matched to a gene: 10. The germline gives CDR1 SQVTM, CDR2 ANQGSEA. The CDR3 is 14 amino acids. The CDR3 DNA reads as TGCAGCGTCTCCCGCGGGGGAGGGGCCGGGGAGCTGTTTTTT. Translated, it gives CSVSRGGGAGELFF.

The V gene is TRBV19, the J gene TRBJ2-3, with D possibly TRBD1 on 5 matching bases. This CDR3 is built from 13 residues. Trimming removed 5 bases from V and 1 base from J, with 7 bases in between. Germline assignment: CDR1 LNHDA and CDR2 SQIVND (reference sequence). The CDR3 DNA reads as TGTGCCAGTAGTTTAGGGGGCACAGATACGCAGTATTTT. This sequence encodes CASSLGGTDTQYF.

The chain carries TRBV6-8 and TRBJ1-3; 8 positions agree with TRBD1. This CDR3 spans 14 amino acids. V was pared by 7 bases and J by 0 bases, with 2 bases of the junction left unmatched. Per germline, CDR1 MNHGY and CDR2 SAAAGT. Here the CDR3 reads CASNTGGSGNTIYF. The CDR3 DNA follows: TGTGCCAGCAATACAGGGGGCTCTGGAAACACCATATATTTT.

The CDR3 here is CASSQTQGSSTDTQYF. The CDR3 DNA reads as TGTGCCAGTAGCCAAACCCAGGGGTCTAGCACAGATACGCAGTATTTT. This chain joins TRBV19 and TRBJ2-3; a weak D match, TRBD1 (6 bases). Trimming removed 6 bases at V and 0 bases at J, with 16 bases between. The CDR3 runs to 16 residues. Germline assignment: CDR1 LNHDA and CDR2 SQIVND (reference sequence). Filled out from reference TRBV19 and TRBJ2-3, the complete variable domain reads DGGITQSPKYLFRKEGQNVTLSCEQNLNHDAMYWYRQDPGQGLRLIYYSQIVNDFQKGDIAEGYSVSREKKESFPLTVTSAQKNPTAFYLCASSQTQGSSTDTQYFGPGTRLTVL.

The rearrangement links TRBV30 to TRBJ1-2; D is unresolved. V lost 2 bases, J lost 6 bases, and 13 bases lay in between. This CDR3 has 13 residues. Germline V gene data show CDR1 as GTSNPN and CDR2 as SVGIG (reference sequence). The DNA of the CDR3 is TGTGCCTGGAGTCAAGGACGTCTAAATGGCTACACCTTC. Residues: CAWSQGRLNGYTF.

This chain links TRBV19 with TRBJ2-2, with D hard to call. The CDR3 extends over 15 amino acids. Looked up from germline, CDR1 is LNHDA and CDR2 is SQIVND (reference sequence). Trimming took 4 bases from V and 5 from J, leaving 14 bases between them. The CDR3, as DNA: TGTGCCAGTAGTAGGGGAATGGGTCAGACCGGGGAGCTGTTTTTT. Encoded protein: CASSRGMGQTGELFF. The entire variable domain, with the rest obtained from reference TRBV19 and TRBJ2-2, is as follows: DGGITQSPKYLFRKEGQNVTLSCEQNLNHDAMYWYRQDPGQGLRLIYYSQIVNDFQKGDIAEGYSVSREKKESFPLTVTSAQKNPTAFYLCASSRGMGQTGELFFGEGSRLTVL.

This clone has more than one count but fewer than ten. This chain connects TRBV6-8 to TRBJ1-4, with 7 positions matching TRBD1. Unmatched junction bases numbered 4, after V lost 7 bases and J lost 5 bases. The CDR3 runs to 13 residues. Germline assignment: CDR1 MNHGY and CDR2 SAAAGT. CDR3 bases: TGTGCCAGCACCGACAGGGTGAATGAAAAACTGTTTTTT. Amino acids: CASTDRVNEKLFF.

The V call is TRBV29-1, the J call TRBJ1-1; D may be TRBD1 (5 bases). The CDR3 is 14 residues long. Between the trimmed V and J ends, which lost 5 bases and 0 bases, there was a span of 13 bases. Per germline, CDR1 SQVTM and CDR2 ANQGSEA. The CDR3: CSVTQGLLNTEAFF. The CDR3, as DNA: TGCAGCGTTACCCAGGGACTTCTGAACACTGAAGCTTTCTTT. Full variable domain (missing parts from reference TRBV29-1 and TRBJ1-1): SAVISQKPSRDICQRGTSLTIQCQVDSQVTMMFWYRQQPGQSLTLIATANQGSEATYESGFVIDKFPISRPNLTFSTLTVSNMSPEDSSIYLCSVTQGLLNTEAFFGQGTRLTVV.

The rearrangement joins TRBV19 to TRBJ2-2, with a weak D call TRBD2 (6 bases). CDR3 size: 16 residues. V was shortened by 4 bases and J by 0 bases, with 12 bases between the two germline ends. Germline V gene data show CDR1 as LNHDA and CDR2 as SQIVND (reference sequence). The CDR3 is CASSTLGGANTGELFF. In nucleotides, the CDR3 is TGTGCCAGTAGTACCCTAGGAGGGGCGAACACCGGGGAGCTGTTTTTT.

The chain combines TRBV6-8 with TRBJ1-2, with D uncertain. The V gene lost 3 bases and the J gene lost 5 bases, with 10 bases spanning the gap. Germline loops: CDR1 MNHGY, CDR2 SAAAGT. The CDR3 runs to 13 residues. The CDR3 DNA sequence: TGTGCCAGCAGTTATGAGAGGAAATATGGCTACACCTTC. The encoded protein is CASSYERKYGYTF.

The chain links TRBV11-3 to TRBJ2-5; 11 bases line up with TRBD1. The CDR3 sequence is 14 residues long. The germline V gene has CDR1 SGHNT and CDR2 YENEEA. The V segment lost 4 bases and the J segment 5 bases; nucleotides outside the gene matches: 3. CDR3 protein: CASSSGQGDETQYF. CDR3 nucleotide sequence: TGTGCCAGCAGCTCGGGACAGGGGGACGAGACCCAGTACTTC. Combining the CDR3 with reference TRBV11-3 and TRBJ2-5 gives the whole variable domain EAGVVQSPRYKIIEKKQPVAFWCNPISGHNTLYWYLQNLGQGPELLIRYENEEAVDDSQLPKDRFSAERLKGVDSTLKIQPAELGDSAVYLCASSSGQGDETQYFGPGTRLLVL.

The chain is built from TRBV12-2 and TRBJ2-1. TRBV12-2 is given as a pseudogene. The CDR3 spans 14 residues. The CDR3 DNA follows: TGTGCCTTAGCGACGGGGGCTCAACCCAATGAGCAGTTCTTC. Translating gives CALATGAQPNEQFF.

This clone was observed a few times. The chain recombines TRBV29-1 with TRBJ1-1, with D hard to call. CDR3 size: 12 residues. Trimming left V 3 bases short and J 5 bases short, with 10 bases between. CDR1 SQVTM and CDR2 ANQGSEA come from the germline V gene. The CDR3 DNA reads TGCAGCGTTGACGGTCGTCTAACTGAAGCTTTCTTT. Protein product: CSVDGRLTEAFF. The full variable domain, in which reference TRBV29-1 and TRBJ1-1 provide the parts outside the CDR3, is SAVISQKPSRDICQRGTSLTIQCQVDSQVTMMFWYRQQPGQSLTLIATANQGSEATYESGFVIDKFPISRPNLTFSTLTVSNMSPEDSSIYLCSVDGRLTEAFFGQGTRLTVV.

CDR3 residues: CSALAGLVYETQYF. DNA of the CDR3: TGCAGCGCCTTGGCCGGGCTAGTTTACGAGACCCAGTACTTC. The rearrangement joins TRBV29-1 to TRBJ2-5; D unresolved. CDR3 size: 14 residues. The germline V and J ends were trimmed by 7 bases and 5 bases, with 20 bases remaining between them. Germline loops: CDR1 SQVTM, CDR2 ANQGSEA. Variable domain in full (rest from reference TRBV29-1 and TRBJ2-5): SAVISQKPSRDICQRGTSLTIQCQVDSQVTMMFWYRQQPGQSLTLIATANQGSEATYESGFVIDKFPISRPNLTFSTLTVSNMSPEDSSIYLCSALAGLVYETQYFGPGTRLLVL.

The rearrangement uses TRBV6-8 and TRBJ1-1; a weak D match, TRBD1 (6 bases). The CDR3 sequence is 17 residues long. Germline loops: CDR1 MNHGY, CDR2 SAAAGT. V shed 0 bases and J shed 4 bases, with 18 bases lying between them. The CDR3 sequence is CASSYSMVRGLGTEAFF. CDR3 DNA sequence: TGTGCCAGCAGTTACTCGATGGTCAGGGGCCTTGGCACTGAAGCTTTCTTT.

The gene calls are TRBV5-1 and TRBJ2-2; D call uncertain. V was cut by 3 bases and J by 2 bases, with 14 bases left in between. CDR3 length: 16 amino acids. CDR1 is SGHRS and CDR2 is YFSETQ in the germline V gene. CDR3 sequence (DNA): TGCGCCAGCAGCTCTGCACTTAGGGTAAACACCGGGGAGCTGTTTTTT. Protein sequence: CASSSALRVNTGELFF.

V and J are TRBV29-1 and TRBJ1-4; weak D call: TRBD1 (5 bases). Per germline, CDR1 SQVTM and CDR2 ANQGSEA. This CDR3 contains 15 residues. The V end lost 6 bases, the J end lost 3 bases, and 17 bases lay between the germline ends. DNA for the CDR3: TGCAGCGTGACGACTCGGGGGGTTTCTAATGAAAAACTGTTTTTT. It specifies CSVTTRGVSNEKLFF.

The chain employs TRBV7-5 and TRBJ1-3; whether TRBD1, the table's D call, matches the DNA was not checked. TRBV7-5 is classified as a pseudogene. This CDR3 is built from 14 residues. The chain's CDR3 is CASSLVWAGNTIYF. CDR3 coding DNA: TGTGCCAGCAGCTTAGTGTGGGCGGGAAACACCATATATTTT.

V and J are TRBV12-5 and TRBJ1-4; no clear D gene. Germline-derived CDR1 and CDR2 are LGHNT and FRNRAP. CDR3 length equals 14 residues. CDR3 in amino acids: CASTIQLLNEKLFF. In DNA form, the CDR3 reads TGTGCCAGCACCATACAGCTCTTAAATGAAAAACTGTTTTTT.

This clone was seen more than once but under ten times. V and J are TRBV18 and TRBJ1-5, with 7 bases lining up with TRBD1. The CDR3 is made up of 16 amino acids. CDR1 and CDR2 from the germline V gene are KGHSH and LQKENI. V trimming: 6 bases; J trimming: 5 bases; junction bases outside the gene matches: 13. CDR3 bases: TGTGCCAGCTCCCCGGCCCCACAGGGGTTCTATCAGCCCCAGCATTTT. It specifies CASSPAPQGFYQPQHF.

This rearrangement joins TRBV6-8 to TRBJ2-5, with D perhaps given as TRBD1 or TRBD2 (5 bases each). This CDR3 has 16 amino acids. Germline V gives CDR1 MNHGY, CDR2 SAAAGT. Trimming took 4 bases from V and 0 from J, leaving 15 bases between them. The CDR3 nucleotides read TGTGCCAGCAGTTTCTCAGGGACCTTGTACCAAGAGACCCAGTACTTC. It yields the protein CASSFSGTLYQETQYF.